This passage covers 26 T cell receptor beta chains from one sample sequenced in a study of blood T cell repertoires in COVID-19. This table comes from immunoSEQ multiplex PCR, and its TCRdb copy is limited to in-frame clones, with some not included. The sample carries more than 15,000 clones, 70% to 90% recorded once. The sequencing input was peripheral blood. The receptors were sampled from a human donor with active COVID-19. The donor label of this sample is uncertain.

The chain joins TRBV7-2 to TRBJ2-7; 8 positions match TRBD2. V was clipped by 1 base and J by 6 bases; unmatched bases: 5. This CDR3 has 14 amino acids. Germline CDR1 is SGHTA and CDR2 is FQGNSA. CDR3 region: CASSLGGGRTEQYF. The CDR3 coding sequence is TGTGCCAGCAGCTTAGGCGGGGGGCGGACCGAGCAGTACTTC. Supplemented by reference TRBV7-2 and TRBJ2-7, the full variable domain reads GAGVSQSPSNKVTEKGKDVELRCDPISGHTALYWYRQSLGQGLEFLIYFQGNSAPDKSGLPSDRFSAERTGGSVSTLTIQRTQQEDSAVYLCASSLGGGRTEQYFGPGTRLTVT.

The chain employs TRBV5-6 and TRBJ2-7; D is perhaps TRBD1 (6 bases). CDR3 size: 13 residues. Trimming pared 0 bases from V and 7 bases from J, leaving 11 bases between. Germline V gene sequence: CDR1 SGHDT, CDR2 YYEEEE. CDR3 in DNA: TGTGCCAGCAGCTTGGCGCCAGGGGTTGAGCAGTACTTC. This sequence encodes CASSLAPGVEQYF. Full variable domain (missing parts from reference TRBV5-6 and TRBJ2-7): DAGVTQSPTHLIKTRGQQVTLRCSPKSGHDTVSWYQQALGQGPQFIFQYYEEEERQRGNFPDRFSGHQFPNYSSELNVNALLLGDSALYLCASSLAPGVEQYFGPGTRLTVT.

This clone is a singleton in its sample. The rearrangement uses TRBV2 and TRBJ2-2; TRBD2 matches 10 bases. The CDR3 consists of 18 residues. Germline V gives CDR1 SNHLY, CDR2 FYNNEI. J gave up 2 bases and V 5 bases, and 11 bases lay outside the gene matches. CDR3 DNA: TGTGCCAGCAGTTATGGACTAGCGGCTACAAGAAACACCGGGGAGCTGTTTTTT. Encoded protein: CASSYGLAATRNTGELFF.

In its sample, this clone was seen once. The chain joins TRBV7-2 to TRBJ2-7; TRBD2 matches at 9 bases. V lost 6 bases to trimming and J lost 5 bases; unmatched junction nucleotides: 14. The CDR3 has 16 residues. CDR1 SGHTA and CDR2 FQGNSA come from the germline V gene. Written as DNA, the CDR3 is TGTGCCAGCAGGCAGATCGGGCGGGGGGGGACTAACGAGCAGTACTTC. Protein product: CASRQIGRGGTNEQYF.

V usage is TRBV19 and J usage is TRBJ2-3; TRBD2 matches 15 bases. Germline loops: CDR1 LNHDA, CDR2 SQIVND (reference sequence). Trimming removed 4 bases from V and 3 bases from J; junction bases left unmatched: 5. The CDR3 spans 17 residues. This chain's CDR3 is CASSRTSGGAWTDTQYF. The CDR3, as DNA: TGTGCCAGTAGTAGGACTAGCGGGGGGGCCTGGACAGATACGCAGTATTTT. The full variable domain, in which reference TRBV19 and TRBJ2-3 provide the parts outside the CDR3, is DGGITQSPKYLFRKEGQNVTLSCEQNLNHDAMYWYRQDPGQGLRLIYYSQIVNDFQKGDIAEGYSVSREKKESFPLTVTSAQKNPTAFYLCASSRTSGGAWTDTQYFGPGTRLTVL.

This clone was seen once. The rearrangement joins TRBV6-1 to TRBJ1-2; the D is unclear. This CDR3 comprises 15 residues. Germline CDR1 reads MNHNS; CDR2 reads SASEGT. V was clipped by 3 bases and J by 6 bases, with 17 bases between them. The CDR3 here is CASSDYQPRRDGYTF. CDR3 nucleotides: TGTGCCAGCAGTGATTATCAACCAAGGAGGGATGGCTACACCTTC.

V and J are TRBV13 and TRBJ2-1, with TRBD2 identical over 16 bases. CDR1 is PRHDT and CDR2 is FYEKMQ in the germline V gene (reference sequence). The V segment lost 5 bases and the J segment 9 bases; nucleotides outside the gene matches: 7. This CDR3 is built from 16 residues. This chain's CDR3 is CASSLGTSGGAGEQFF. In nucleotides, the CDR3 is TGTGCCAGCAGCCTTGGGACTAGCGGGGGGGCGGGTGAGCAGTTCTTC.

This clone was picked up one time. The CDR3, as DNA: TGTGCCAGCAGCTCAACAGGGGGCGGATATCCTCCTACGCAGTATTTT. Its protein product is CASSSTGGGYPPTQYF. The chain joins TRBV13 to TRBJ2-3; 9 bases match TRBD1. The germline V gene encodes CDR1 PRHDT and CDR2 FYEKMQ (reference sequence). This CDR3 has 16 residues. V shed 4 bases and J 8 bases; nucleotides not matched to a gene: 13.

This clone was detected a few times. The CDR3 bases are TGTGCCAGCAGCCAAAGGGGAGGGGAGACGAATCAGCCCCAGCATTTT. Translated: CASSQRGGETNQPQHF. The V gene is TRBV4-2, the J gene TRBJ1-5; D is possibly TRBD1 (5 bases). In germline, CDR1 is LGHNA, CDR2 YNFKEQ. V gave up 2 bases and J gave up 4 bases, with 15 bases separating them. The CDR3 consists of 16 residues.

The chain employs TRBV12-3 or TRBV12-4 and TRBJ1-1; a possible D gene is TRBD1 (5 bases). The CDR3 is 13 amino acids. The germline V and J ends were trimmed by 2 bases and 1 base, with 5 bases remaining between them. In DNA form, the CDR3 reads TGTGCCAGCAGTTTACAGGGGAACACTGAAGCTTTCTTT. Encoded protein: CASSLQGNTEAFF.

By sample fraction, this clone is medium-sized. V usage is TRBV21-1 and J usage is TRBJ1-1. TRBV21-1 is a listed pseudogene. This CDR3 has 16 residues. The CDR3 nucleotides are TGTGCCAGCACCGCTACCGGAGGGGAGTGGTGGGATGAAGCTTTCTTT. This translates into CASTATGGEWWDEAFF.

The V gene is TRBV18, the J gene TRBJ2-5, with D possibly TRBD2 on 6 matching bases. Germline V gives CDR1 KGHSH, CDR2 LQKENI. The CDR3 length is 13 residues. V lost 4 bases and J 5 bases, leaving 11 bases between the germline ends. CDR3 sequence reads: CASSRGLPETQYF. The CDR3 coding sequence is TGTGCCAGCTCACGAGGACTACCGGAGACCCAGTACTTC.

This chain connects TRBV27 to TRBJ1-1, with 10 bases identical to TRBD1. CDR1 and CDR2 (germline): MNHEY, SMNVEV (reference sequence). V dropped 4 bases and J dropped 3; count of bases not matched to a gene: 5. The CDR3 contains 15 residues. The CDR3 is CASSWIGTGDTEAFF. The CDR3 DNA sequence: TGTGCCAGCAGTTGGATCGGGACAGGGGACACTGAAGCTTTCTTT.

The rearrangement links TRBV2 to TRBJ2-5; 7 bases fit TRBD2. Per the germline V gene, CDR1 is SNHLY and CDR2 is FYNNEI. Unmatched junction bases numbered 11, after V lost 6 bases and J lost 7 bases. This CDR3 region has 14 residues. The CDR3 is CASRPSGGRWTQYF. The DNA of the CDR3 is TGTGCCAGCAGGCCCTCGGGGGGTCGTTGGACCCAGTACTTC.

V is TRBV19 and J is TRBJ1-5, with D possibly TRBD1 on 5 matching bases. The CDR3 consists of 15 residues. Germline V CDR1 and CDR2: LNHDA, SQIVND (reference sequence). With 3 bases removed from V and 4 bases from J, the gap between germline ends came to 13 bases. CDR3 protein: CASSIGGGPNQPQHF. CDR3 sequence (DNA): TGTGCCAGTAGTATTGGGGGGGGTCCAAATCAGCCCCAGCATTTT.

The genes are TRBV11-2 and TRBJ2-7; TRBD2 agrees at 13 bases. Unmatched junction bases numbered 7, after V lost 6 bases and J lost 2 bases. Germline CDR1 and CDR2: SGHAT and FQNNGV. The CDR3 consists of 16 residues. The CDR3 DNA reads as TGTGCCAGCAGATTATCCGGGACTAGCGGGGCCTACGAGCAGTACTTC. Translation gives CASRLSGTSGAYEQYF. Together with reference TRBV11-2 and TRBJ2-7, the CDR3 gives the full variable domain: EAGVAQSPRYKIIEKRQSVAFWCNPISGHATLYWYQQILGQGPKLLIQFQNNGVVDDSQLPKDRFSAERLKGVDSTLKIQPAKLEDSAVYLCASRLSGTSGAYEQYFGPGTRLTVT.

Only one count was recorded for this clone. The J gene is TRBJ1-5, the V gene TRBV2, with TRBD1 matching over 8 bases. The V segment lost 10 bases and the J segment 2 bases; nucleotides outside the gene matches: 10. Per the germline V gene, CDR1 is SNHLY and CDR2 is FYNNEI. This CDR3 has 15 residues. The CDR3 loop is CATSLDRGGNQPQHF. The CDR3 region has the DNA TGTGCCACCAGCTTAGACAGGGGTGGCAATCAGCCCCAGCATTTT.

The sample holds one count of this clone. The rearrangement joins TRBV6-5 to TRBJ1-1, with D perhaps TRBD1 (5 bases). The CDR3 length is 12 residues. The germline V and J ends were trimmed by 6 bases and 6 bases, with 11 bases remaining between them. CDR1 and CDR2 (germline): MNHEY, SVGAGI. The CDR3 here is CASSLKGSEAFF. CDR3 nucleotide sequence: TGTGCCAGCAGCTTAAAGGGGTCTGAAGCTTTCTTT.

This clone was detected once. V and J are TRBV25-1 and TRBJ1-4, with 9 bases matching TRBD1. Germline V gives CDR1 MGHDK, CDR2 SYGVNS. The CDR3 totals 13 residues. Germline trimming cut 3 bases from V and 10 bases from J; bases unmatched to any gene: 3. The CDR3 region has the DNA TGTGCCAGCAGTGATACAGGGGGCAGAAAACTGTTTTTT. This gives the protein CASSDTGGRKLFF.

In its sample, this clone was seen a few times. CDR3 region: CATSKGTSNVNEQFF. In DNA form, the CDR3 reads TGTGCCACCAGCAAAGGGACTAGCAACGTCAATGAGCAGTTCTTC. The chain employs TRBV15 and TRBJ2-1; the match to TRBD2 covers 9 bases. The germline V gene has CDR1 LNHNV and CDR2 YYDKDF (reference sequence). This CDR3 is built from 15 residues. V was clipped by 4 bases and J by 6 bases; unmatched bases: 7. Complete variable domain (other parts from reference TRBV15 and TRBJ2-1): DAMVIQNPRYQVTQFGKPVTLSCSQTLNHNVMYWYQQKSSQAPKLLFHYYDKDFNNEADTPDNFQSRRPNTSFCFLDIRSPGLGDTAMYLCATSKGTSNVNEQFFGPGTRLTVL.

The chain carries TRBV7-8 and TRBJ2-1, with TRBD2 identical over 9 bases. V lost 1 base and J lost 7; bases outside the gene matches: 14. CDR1 is SGHVS and CDR2 is FQNEAQ in the germline V gene. CDR3 size: 18 residues. In DNA form, the CDR3 reads TGTGCCAGCAGCTTAGTCCCGGGTTCGAGCGGGGGGCCAAATGAGCAGTTCTTC. Residues: CASSLVPGSSGGPNEQFF.

J is TRBJ2-7 and V is TRBV7-3; TRBD1 might be the D (8 bases). Germline V gene data show CDR1 as SGHTA and CDR2 as FQGTGA. Trimming stripped 6 bases from V and 1 base from J, with 16 bases between. The CDR3 contains 15 residues. The CDR3 DNA reads TGTGCCAGCAGACTATACAGGGGGGGATCCTACGAGCAGTACTTC. Its protein product is CASRLYRGGSYEQYF.

The chain is built from TRBV5-1 and TRBJ1-2; the match to TRBD1 covers 7 bases. Germline lookup yields CDR1 SGHRS and CDR2 YFSETQ. The junction had 10 bases not matched to a gene; V was cut back by 4 bases and J by 4 bases. This CDR3 is 15 amino acids long. DNA for the CDR3: TGCGCCAGCAGCCCGACGACAGGGACGAGCTATGGCTACACCTTC. Its translation is CASSPTTGTSYGYTF.

The chain couples TRBV5-1 to TRBJ2-1, with TRBD1 matching 8 bases. V was pared by 0 bases and J by 9 bases, with 8 bases of the junction left unmatched. The CDR3 totals 15 residues. Germline-derived CDR1 and CDR2 are SGHRS and YFSETQ. CDR3 loop: CASSLDGQGSGEQFF. As DNA, the CDR3 is TGCGCCAGCAGCTTGGATGGACAGGGATCGGGTGAGCAGTTCTTC.

The V call is TRBV3-1 (or the pseudogene TRBV3-2), the J call TRBJ2-3; the D is unclear. Germline V gives CDR1 LGHDT, CDR2 YNNKEL (reference sequence). The V end was cut by 0 bases, the J end by 4 bases, with 11 bases between. The CDR3 is made up of 15 amino acids. This CDR3 reads CASSQDRSRADTQYF. DNA of the CDR3: TGTGCCAGCAGCCAAGACCGTAGTAGAGCAGATACGCAGTATTTT.

The chain employs TRBV27 and TRBJ2-3, with 7 positions matching TRBD2. The CDR3 has 15 amino acids. Looked up from germline, CDR1 is MNHEY and CDR2 is SMNVEV (reference sequence). V lost 2 bases, J lost 8 bases, and 10 bases stayed unmatched. The CDR3 nucleotides are TGTGCCAGCAGTTTACCCGGACTAGTTGAGAGTACGCAGTATTTT. Its protein is CASSLPGLVESTQYF.